This paragraph reports one T cell receptor (beta chain). Its antigen is still unknown. TCRdb keeps only in-frame clones here, not all; method: immunoSEQ multiplex PCR. The sample records 25,000 to 35,000 clones, around 80% being singletons. This entry comes from a study of vaccination effects on CD4 cells after COVID-19. After expansion with viral peptide pools in the ViraFEST assay, antigen-specific CD4+ T cells were sequenced. Isolating CD4+ T cells followed approximately nine days of culture. Of the BNT162b2 and mRNA-1273 vaccines, participants received two doses of one or the other. The sequence was collected from a human donor who received a COVID-19 vaccine. Some clones in this sample may be carry-over from other donors' samples. Specimen: CD4+ T cells from PBMCs cultured with SARS-CoV-2 spike peptides, collected after COVID-19 vaccination.

The CDR3 loop is CASSKTGLSSYEQYV. In nucleotides, the CDR3 is TGTGCCAGCAGTAAAACGGGACTCAGCTCCTACGAGCAGTACGTC. The J gene is TRBJ2-7, the V gene TRBV6-5; D is perhaps TRBD2 (6 bases). The germline V and J ends were trimmed by 5 bases and 0 bases, with 14 bases remaining between them. This CDR3 has 15 amino acids. The germline V gene encodes CDR1 MNHEY and CDR2 SVGAGI.